This T cell receptor beta chain originates from a study of T cell responses to AZD1222 COVID-19 vaccine. The CDR3 spans 16 residues. The germline V gene encodes CDR1 SGHAT and CDR2 FQNNGV. Trimming removed 3 bases at V and 0 bases at J, with 14 bases between. Sequenced by immunoSEQ multiplex PCR; TCRdb stores in-frame clones only, minus some. This sample has 100,000 to 150,000 clones, with less than 90% found just once. This chain uses TRBV11-2 with TRBJ1-1, with D possibly matching TRBD1 (6 bases). The TCR was taken from an adult in good health. This specimen consisted of peripheral blood, obtained on day 0 of AZD1222 vaccination. The CDR3 DNA is TGTGCCAGCAGCTTGGGGATGGGGACAATGAACACTGAAGCTTTCTTT. It codes for CASSLGMGTMNTEAFF.